This T cell receptor (beta chain) was documented in a study of blood T cell repertoires in COVID-19. Clones were sequenced by immunoSEQ multiplex PCR, and TCRdb holds only the in-frame ones, with some missing. This sample has around 250,000 clones, with approximately 89% found just once. This clone appeared once. The CDR3 is 16 residues long. Germline CDR1 and CDR2: MGHRA and YSYEKL. Trimming pared 1 base from V and 6 bases from J, leaving 16 bases between. This receptor was obtained from a woman in her 40s with acute COVID-19. J is TRBJ2-1 and V is TRBV4-1; D gene ambiguous. The sequenced sample consisted of PBMCs or T cells enriched from blood (not recorded which). DNA for the CDR3: TGCGCCAGCAGCCAAGGTTCAATGGCCGTTCGCAATGAGCAGTTCTTC. Encoded protein: CASSQGSMAVRNEQFF.